The T cell receptor (beta chain) described here comes from a study of cytomegalovirus exposure and HLA in healthy donors. Study overall: An earlier analysis identified 120 million or so unique TCR beta sequences in some 170 million T cells. Regarding the study as a whole: There were three CMV-associated chains whose specificity for CMV antigens was confirmed in vitro. Cytomegalovirus association was assigned to approximately 160 TCR beta chains. In an earlier analysis, about 90% or about 30%: the productive usage of most TCR beta V segments.

The CDR3 is made up of 15 amino acids. V was clipped by 2 bases and J by 2 bases, with 11 bases between them. The V gene's germline CDR1 is KGHSH and CDR2 LQKENI. PCR was performed using 60 Vbeta and 13 Jbeta primers. Produced via immunoSEQ multiplex PCR; TCRdb's table is partial and in-frame only. Seen here are 140,000 to 150,000 clones, about three quarters observed once, and the top ten hold about 3.7%. As regards this clone: The antigen is undetermined.

The TCR comes from a male donor in good health and CMV-seronegative. Sequencing used PBMCs. This chain links TRBV18 with TRBJ2-3, with D possibly TRBD1 on 6 matching bases. The chain's CDR3 is CASSPNRAYTDTQYF. The CDR3, as DNA: TGTGCCAGCTCACCAAACAGGGCTTACACAGATACGCAGTATTTT.